This TCR beta chain is drawn from a study of control samples from healthy donors and cancer patients. The CDR3 has 13 amino acids. The V gene's germline CDR1 is MNHEY and CDR2 SMNVEV (reference sequence). With 3 bases clipped from V and 8 bases from J, the junction kept 4 bases outside the gene matches. TCRdb's table, derived via immunoSEQ multiplex PCR, lists solely in-frame clones and lacks some. This table holds about 130,000 clones, roughly 84% found once. This clone came up a few times. What was sequenced was blood. The chain combines TRBV27 with TRBJ1-5; 7 bases are a match to TRBD1. The clonotype comes from a man aged 18 to 30 in good health. The CDR3 nucleotides are TGTGCCAGCAGTTTCCAGGGGGACAAGCCCCAGCATTTT. Its protein product is CASSFQGDKPQHF.